The T cell receptor (beta chain) under discussion was sequenced for a study of CD8+ T cells in alopecia areata. RNA, once extracted, was reverse transcribed into cDNA for use as the sequencing template. Some clones are missing from TCRdb's copy, which holds only in-frame ones; the method was immunoSEQ multiplex PCR. The sample lists 95,000 to 110,000 clones, 55% occurring once. V shed 3 bases and J shed 3 bases, with 17 bases lying between them. Germline CDR1 and CDR2: GTSNPN and SVGIG (reference sequence). CDR3 length: 15 residues. The TCR comes from a human donor in good health. The chain links TRBV30 to TRBJ1-1; D perhaps matches TRBD1 (5 bases). Sequenced sample: CD4+ T cells sorted from blood. The CDR3 loop reads CAWRAGMLRDTEAFF. The CDR3 DNA is TGTGCCTGGAGGGCAGGGATGTTACGAGACACTGAAGCTTTCTTT.